The 32 T cell receptor beta chains presented below share a single source sample, sequenced in a study of cytomegalovirus exposure and HLA in healthy donors. Use of 60 Vbeta and 13 Jbeta primers characterized the PCR. TCRdb keeps only in-frame clones here, not all; method: immunoSEQ multiplex PCR. The table has approximately 100,000 clones, approximately 80% seen once. Material for sequencing was PBMCs. The source is a woman under 30 in good health and CMV-seropositive.

CDR3 sequence reads: CASSLLARGSLGETQYF. In DNA, the CDR3 is TGCGCCAGCAGCTTGCTAGCCCGGGGTAGTTTAGGAGAGACCCAGTACTTC. The V and J genes are TRBV5-1 and TRBJ2-5, with D maybe TRBD2 (5 bases). The CDR3 loop spans 17 amino acids. With 1 base removed from V and 4 bases from J, the gap between germline ends came to 20 bases. The V gene's germline CDR1 is SGHRS and CDR2 YFSETQ.

V gene TRBV27 combines with J gene TRBJ2-7; 13 bases fit TRBD2. The germline V gene encodes CDR1 MNHEY and CDR2 SMNVEV (reference sequence). The CDR3 extends over 16 amino acids. V dropped 5 bases and J dropped 2; count of bases not matched to a gene: 6. CDR3 residues: CASSPRTSGSPYEQYF. CDR3 coding DNA: TGTGCCAGCAGTCCAAGGACTAGCGGGAGTCCCTACGAGCAGTACTTC.

Comment on this clone: Likely a read error: the CDR3 ends without its conserved phenylalanine or tryptophan. This sequence joins TRBV29-1 and TRBJ2-2; TRBD2 matches at 7 bases. Germline values: CDR1 SQVTM, CDR2 ANQGSEA. V gave up 0 bases and J gave up 0 bases; unmatched junction bases: 7. The CDR3 is 17 residues long. In DNA, the CDR3 is TGCAGCGTTGAAGACCCCCAAGCGGGACCGAACACCGGGGAGCTGTTTGTT. Translating it yields CSVEDPQAGPNTGELFV.

The J gene is TRBJ2-5, the V gene TRBV10-3, with 7 bases lining up with TRBD2. Germline CDR1 ENHRY, CDR2 SYGVKD. V lost 8 bases, J lost 1 base, and 7 bases stayed unmatched. The CDR3 is 14 amino acids. The CDR3 loop reads CAIRDGRAQETQYF. DNA for the CDR3: TGTGCCATCCGCGATGGGAGGGCCCAAGAGACCCAGTACTTC.

This clone was seen more than once but under ten times. The chain employs TRBV10-1 and TRBJ2-7, with D hard to call. Germline values: CDR1 WNHNN, CDR2 SYGVQD (reference sequence). The CDR3 totals 14 residues. Trimming cost V 9 bases and J 3 bases, with 18 bases left between them. For the CDR3, the DNA is TGCGCCAGGAAGTTACTACCCTTTGACTACGAGCAGTACTTC. Protein: CARKLLPFDYEQYF.

This chain connects TRBV6-6 to TRBJ2-7; a possible D gene is TRBD1 (5 bases). V was shortened by 5 bases and J by 6 bases, with 11 bases between the two germline ends. The germline V gene encodes CDR1 MNHNY and CDR2 SVGAGI (reference sequence). The CDR3 is made up of 12 amino acids. For the CDR3, the DNA is TGTGCCAGCAGTAAGAGTAGGGGCGAGCAGTACTTC. Amino acid sequence: CASSKSRGEQYF.

This clone was detected only a few times. The CDR3 end shows no conserved phenylalanine or tryptophan, and so a read error is likely. The chain joins TRBV6-5 to TRBJ1-1; no definite D call. Germline CDR1 and CDR2: MNHEY and SVGAGI. This CDR3 comprises 14 residues. Trimming took off 6 bases at V and 4 bases at J, with 15 bases between the two ends. CDR3 loop: CASSYGSLGTEAFV. In DNA form, the CDR3 reads TGTGCCAGCAGCTATGGGTCGTTGGGCACTGAAGCTTTCGTT.

This clone appeared a few times. The V call is TRBV30, the J call TRBJ1-1; D unclear. V shed 3 bases and J shed 10 bases, with 15 bases lying between them. This CDR3 comprises 12 residues. Germline V lookup: CDR1 GTSNPN, CDR2 SVGIG (reference sequence). CDR3 amino acids: CAWSLPGSSAFF. CDR3 bases: TGTGCCTGGAGCCTCCCGGGGAGCTCAGCTTTCTTT.

The chain links TRBV5-6 to TRBJ2-5, with 10 bases that match TRBD1. The J call may be wrong; the DNA end is better matched by TRBJ2-7. Per germline, CDR1 SGHDT and CDR2 YYEEEE. The CDR3 runs 15 residues. CDR3 coding DNA: TGTGCCAGCAGCCCCGGGACAGGGGACCTGAACGAGCAGTACTTC. It encodes CASSPGTGDLNEQYF.

The V and J genes are TRBV5-4 and TRBJ2-4; 8 bases agree with TRBD2. Germline CDR1 and CDR2: SGHNT and YYREEE (reference sequence). Losses at the gene ends were 2 bases for V and 4 bases for J; bases not matched to a gene: 11. This CDR3 has 17 amino acids. The CDR3 sequence is CASSFISAGGGKNIQYF. The DNA of the CDR3 is TGTGCCAGCAGCTTTATTTCGGCGGGAGGTGGAAAAAACATTCAGTACTTC.

This clone came up a few times. The chain links TRBV6-1 to TRBJ1-1; a weak D match, TRBD1 (5 bases). Trimming stripped 4 bases from V and 2 bases from J, with 14 bases between. Germline values: CDR1 MNHNS, CDR2 SASEGT. This CDR3 is 15 amino acids long. Written as DNA, the CDR3 is TGTGCCAGCAGTGCCTCAACAGGAATAAACACTGAAGCTTTCTTT. Translation gives CASSASTGINTEAFF.

The chain uses TRBV2 and TRBJ1-4; no definite D call. V was pared by 8 bases and J by 0 bases, with 10 bases between. The CDR3 has 14 residues. From germline, CDR1 is SNHLY and CDR2 FYNNEI. The CDR3 region is CASGRKATNEKLFF. DNA for the CDR3: TGTGCCAGCGGGAGGAAAGCAACTAATGAAAAACTGTTTTTT.

The rearrangement uses TRBV5-1 and TRBJ1-2, with 8 bases aligning to TRBD1. J was trimmed by 5 bases and V by 0 bases; bases with no gene match: 15. In germline, CDR1 is SGHRS, CDR2 YFSETQ. This CDR3 contains 18 residues. This chain's CDR3 is CASSLGGTGDAVTYGYTF. The CDR3 nucleotides are TGCGCCAGCAGCTTGGGAGGGACAGGAGACGCCGTTACATATGGCTACACCTTC.

This clone was seen more than once but under ten times. The chain carries TRBV19 and TRBJ1-6; 8 bases are shared with TRBD1. The CDR3 length is 16 residues. Germline V gives CDR1 LNHDA, CDR2 SQIVND (reference sequence). V trimming: 4 bases; J trimming: 8 bases; junction bases outside the gene matches: 10. Here the CDR3 DNA reads TGTGCCAGTAGTAAGACAGGGGCTGGCGCGGATTCACCCCTCCACTTT. The encoded protein is CASSKTGAGADSPLHF.

This rearrangement joins TRBV19 to TRBJ2-7; a possible D gene is TRBD1 (6 bases). V was shortened by 4 bases and J by 6 bases, with 16 bases between the two germline ends. This CDR3 has 14 residues. CDR1 and CDR2 (germline): LNHDA, SQIVND (reference sequence). The CDR3 sequence: CASSSGAGEFEQYF. The DNA for the CDR3 is TGTGCCAGTAGTAGTGGTGCAGGGGAGTTCGAGCAGTACTTC.

V and J are TRBV2 and TRBJ1-5; 7 bases fit TRBD1. The CDR3 runs to 15 residues. Germline lookup yields CDR1 SNHLY and CDR2 FYNNEI. Trimming cost V 0 bases and J 7 bases; bases outside gene matches: 6. In nucleotides, the CDR3 is TGTGCCAGCAGTGAAGCGCAACAGGGGAAGCAGCCCCAGCATTTT. This gives the protein CASSEAQQGKQPQHF. Looking up the rest from reference TRBV2 and TRBJ1-5 gives the full variable domain: EPEVTQTPSHQVTQMGQEVILRCVPISNHLYFYWYRQILGQKVEFLVSFYNNEISEKSEIFDDQFSVERPDGSNFTLKIRSTKLEDSAMYFCASSEAQQGKQPQHFGDGTRLSIL.

The J gene is TRBJ1-4, the V gene TRBV5-3; no clear D gene. TRBV5-3 is an ORF; its function is uncertain. Trimming cost V 3 bases and J 8 bases, with 8 bases left between them. CDR3 length: 12 residues. The CDR3: CARSSGGEKLFF. In nucleotides, the CDR3 is TGTGCCAGAAGCTCCGGCGGGGAAAAACTGTTTTTT.

The V gene is TRBV28, the J gene TRBJ1-5; D remains unclear. V was clipped by 5 bases and J by 2 bases, with 13 bases between them. This CDR3 has 15 amino acids. CDR1 is MDHEN, CDR2 SYDVKM, per germline. In nucleotides, the CDR3 is TGTGCCAGCAGTCCAGTTCCGCTCGGCAATCAGCCCCAGCATTTT. Translation: CASSPVPLGNQPQHF.

The V gene is TRBV9, the J gene TRBJ2-7, with a tentative D call TRBD2 (5 bases). This CDR3 contains 13 residues. Germline CDR1 is SGDLS and CDR2 is YYNGEE. Between the trimmed V and J ends, which lost 3 bases and 2 bases, there was a span of 9 bases. CDR3 in amino acids: CASSGRGAYEQYF. Written as DNA, the CDR3 is TGTGCCAGCAGCGGCCGGGGAGCCTACGAGCAGTACTTC.

The rearrangement joins TRBV10-3 to TRBJ1-4; D remains ambiguous. V lost 4 bases and J lost 7, with 13 bases in between. In germline, CDR1 is ENHRY, CDR2 SYGVKD. The CDR3 has 14 residues. The CDR3, as DNA: TGTGCCATCAGTGGGACGGGGATGGCTGAAAAACTGTTTTTT. Its translation: CAISGTGMAEKLFF.

The genes are TRBV13 and TRBJ2-5; D might be TRBD2 (5 bases). The CDR3 has 14 amino acids. V was trimmed by 2 bases and J by 3 bases, leaving 10 bases between them. Per germline, CDR1 PRHDT and CDR2 FYEKMQ (reference sequence). The CDR3 here is CASSLQTTEETQYF. The CDR3 DNA reads TGTGCCAGCAGCTTACAGACTACTGAAGAGACCCAGTACTTC. Looking up the rest from reference TRBV13 and TRBJ2-5 gives the full variable domain: AAGVIQSPRHLIKEKRETATLKCYPIPRHDTVYWYQQGPGQDPQFLISFYEKMQSDKGSIPDRFSAQQFSDYHSELNMSSLELGDSALYFCASSLQTTEETQYFGPGTRLLVL.

J is TRBJ1-5 and V is TRBV28; D is possibly TRBD1 (5 bases). The germline gives CDR1 MDHEN, CDR2 SYDVKM. The CDR3 runs to 12 residues. Trimming pared 7 bases from V and 6 bases from J, leaving 10 bases between. The CDR3 reads CASTLGGQPQHF. The CDR3 region has the DNA TGTGCCAGCACCCTGGGGGGTCAGCCCCAGCATTTT. The whole variable domain, filled in from reference TRBV28 and TRBJ1-5, reads DVKVTQSSRYLVKRTGEKVFLECVQDMDHENMFWYRQDPGLGLRLIYFSYDVKMKEKGDIPEGYSVSREKKERFSLILESASTNQTSMYLCASTLGGQPQHFGDGTRLSIL.

CDR3 DNA sequence: TGTGCCAGTCGGGGCGGGAAATACGAGCAGTACTTC. Its protein product is CASRGGKYEQYF. The chain joins TRBV19 to TRBJ2-7; D is perhaps TRBD2 (6 bases). Germline V gives CDR1 LNHDA, CDR2 SQIVND (reference sequence). Trimming left V 8 bases short and J 4 bases short, with 12 bases between. This CDR3 has 12 residues. Based on the CDR3 plus reference TRBV19 and TRBJ2-7, the full variable domain is DGGITQSPKYLFRKEGQNVTLSCEQNLNHDAMYWYRQDPGQGLRLIYYSQIVNDFQKGDIAEGYSVSREKKESFPLTVTSAQKNPTAFYLCASRGGKYEQYFGPGTRLTVT.

The V and J genes are TRBV2 and TRBJ2-7; 7 positions match TRBD1. With V trimmed by 5 bases and J by 1 base, 5 bases remained unmatched. Germline CDR1 reads SNHLY; CDR2 reads FYNNEI. The CDR3 runs 14 residues. In nucleotides, the CDR3 is TGTGCCAGCAGTCCGGGACAGTTATCCTACGAGCAGTACTTC. The encoded protein is CASSPGQLSYEQYF.

The chain is built from TRBV30 and TRBJ2-7; D remains unclear. The germline V and J ends were trimmed by 5 bases and 6 bases, with 14 bases remaining between them. This CDR3 is 12 amino acids long. CDR1 is GTSNPN and CDR2 is SVGIG in the germline V gene (reference sequence). CDR3 coding DNA: TGTGCCTGGGCTGTGTGGTCGGGCGAGCAGTACTTC. Protein: CAWAVWSGEQYF.

The gene calls are TRBV25-1 and TRBJ2-3, with 7 nucleotides matching TRBD2. V trimming: 1 base; J trimming: 6 bases; junction bases outside the gene matches: 10. The CDR3 is 16 residues long. Germline CDR1 reads MGHDK; CDR2 reads SYGVNS. As DNA, the CDR3 is TGTGCCAGCAGTGAATCGGTGGGAGGGCCTTCGGATACGCAGTATTTT. Its protein product is CASSESVGGPSDTQYF.

This sequence joins TRBV6-1 and TRBJ2-1; D might be TRBD1 (5 bases). V was shortened by 5 bases and J by 5 bases, with 10 bases between the two germline ends. From germline, CDR1 is MNHNS and CDR2 SASEGT. This CDR3 contains 13 residues. The CDR3 here is CASSITGNNEQFF. Written as DNA, the CDR3 is TGTGCCAGCAGTATAACAGGTAACAATGAGCAGTTCTTC.

V gene TRBV6-1 combines with J gene TRBJ1-4; D unclear. V was trimmed by 6 bases and J by 8 bases, leaving 10 bases between them. The germline V gene encodes CDR1 MNHNS and CDR2 SASEGT. The CDR3 loop spans 12 amino acids. The CDR3 loop is CASRAPSEKLFF. CDR3 sequence (DNA): TGTGCCAGCAGAGCCCCGTCCGAAAAACTGTTTTTT.

This clone has just a few counts. The chain couples TRBV6-1 to TRBJ1-4; D perhaps matches TRBD1 (5 bases). Per germline, CDR1 MNHNS and CDR2 SASEGT. With 4 bases removed from V and 7 bases from J, the gap between germline ends came to 10 bases. The CDR3 sequence is 13 residues long. As DNA, the CDR3 is TGTGCCAGCAGTGCCAGACAGCTTGAAAAACTGTTTTTT. As protein: CASSARQLEKLFF.

The chain links TRBV7-8 to TRBJ2-7, with D unclear. The V gene lost 2 bases and the J gene lost 1 base, with 6 bases spanning the gap. Germline-derived CDR1 and CDR2 are SGHVS and FQNEAQ. The CDR3 extends over 13 amino acids. The CDR3 protein is CASSLSRSYEQYF. Written as DNA, the CDR3 is TGTGCCAGCAGCTTAAGCCGATCCTACGAGCAGTACTTC.

The chain carries TRBV5-1 and TRBJ1-6; TRBD1 is a possible D gene (5 bases). V was clipped by 0 bases and J by 7 bases, with 14 bases between them. CDR1 SGHRS and CDR2 YFSETQ come from the germline V gene. This CDR3 is 16 amino acids long. CDR3 amino acids: CASSLVHGADNSPLHF. CDR3 sequence (DNA): TGCGCCAGCAGCTTGGTACATGGGGCCGACAATTCACCCCTCCACTTT. The full variable domain, completed using reference TRBV5-1 and TRBJ1-6, is KAGVTQTPRYLIKTRGQQVTLSCSPISGHRSVSWYQQTPGQGLQFLFEYFSETQRNKGNFPGRFSGRQFSNSRSEMNVSTLELGDSALYLCASSLVHGADNSPLHFGNGTRLTVT.

Turning to this clone: Other DNA sequences from this sample encode an identical CDR3 as well. The gene calls are TRBV5-1 and TRBJ2-2; TRBD2 is a possible D gene (6 bases). Germline V CDR1 and CDR2: SGHRS, YFSETQ. Trimming left V 2 bases short and J 2 bases short, with 10 bases between. The CDR3 runs to 15 residues. CDR3 protein: CASSLGGVNTGELFF. CDR3 DNA sequence: TGCGCCAGCAGCTTAGGCGGGGTTAACACCGGGGAGCTGTTTTTT.